The 20 T cell receptor beta chains presented below share a single source sample, sequenced in a study of shared clonotypes between healthy human individuals. Sequencing used immunoSEQ multiplex PCR; TCRdb keeps in-frame clones, though not all of them. Of about a million clones in the sample, 77% are singletons; the top ten hold over 0.8%. Source material: memory CD4+ T cells from PBMCs. Regarding subset: CD45RA-negative fraction. The receptors derive from a man younger than 35 in good health. Some clones in this sample may be carry-over from other donors' samples.

This sequence joins TRBV29-1 and TRBJ1-4; D perhaps matches TRBD1 (6 bases). CDR3 length: 14 residues. CDR1 and CDR2 from the germline V gene are SQVTM and ANQGSEA. The ends were cut back, 7 bases at V and 8 bases at J, with 20 bases in the middle. CDR3 sequence reads: CSAVPNREGEKLFF. The CDR3 DNA is TGCAGCGCAGTACCAAACAGGGAGGGGGAAAAACTGTTTTTT. The full variable domain, with the rest looked up from reference TRBV29-1 and TRBJ1-4, is SAVISQKPSRDICQRGTSLTIQCQVDSQVTMMFWYRQQPGQSLTLIATANQGSEATYESGFVIDKFPISRPNLTFSTLTVSNMSPEDSSIYLCSAVPNREGEKLFFGSGTQLSVL.

The chain joins TRBV28 to TRBJ2-2; TRBD2 might be the D (6 bases). This CDR3 has 15 residues. Trimming cost V 7 bases and J 7 bases, with 19 bases left between them. CDR1 is MDHEN and CDR2 is SYDVKM in the germline V gene. This chain's CDR3 is CASTSSGLGDGELFF. CDR3 bases: TGTGCCAGCACCTCAAGCGGGTTGGGTGACGGGGAGCTGTTTTTT.

The chain uses TRBV11-2 and TRBJ1-4, with D uncertain. Germline V CDR1 and CDR2: SGHAT, FQNNGV. Trimming shortened V by 1 base and J by 8 bases, and 17 bases separated the two germline ends. CDR3 length equals 16 residues. CDR3 loop: CASSLVPGPSVEKLFF. The CDR3 DNA follows: TGTGCCAGCAGCTTAGTACCGGGTCCAAGTGTGGAAAAACTGTTTTTT.

CDR3 DNA: TGTGCCAGCAGCTTAATATTACTGAACACTGAAGCTTTCTTT. This codes for CASSLILLNTEAFF. The chain employs TRBV7-8 and TRBJ1-1; D is undetermined. Trimming removed 2 bases from V and 0 bases from J, with 7 bases in between. Germline CDR1 is SGHVS and CDR2 is FQNEAQ. The CDR3 loop spans 14 amino acids.

The J gene is TRBJ2-3, the V gene TRBV19, with 9 bases that match TRBD2. Germline V gene sequence: CDR1 LNHDA, CDR2 SQIVND (reference sequence). The CDR3 loop spans 15 amino acids. Trimming removed 5 bases from V and 0 bases from J; junction bases left unmatched: 3. The CDR3 here is CASSLAGGSTDTQYF. The CDR3 coding sequence is TGTGCCAGTAGTCTGGCGGGAGGGAGCACAGATACGCAGTATTTT.

The chain is built from TRBV7-9 and TRBJ1-5; D remains unclear. Germline-derived CDR1 and CDR2 are SEHNR and FQNEAQ (reference sequence). The germline V and J ends were trimmed by 5 bases and 9 bases, with 11 bases remaining between them. The CDR3 length is 12 residues. Here the CDR3 reads CASSPGISPQHF. DNA of the CDR3: TGTGCCAGCAGCCCGGGGATTTCGCCCCAGCATTTT. The variable domain in full, completed from reference TRBV7-9 and TRBJ1-5, reads DTGVSQNPRHKITKRGQNVTFRCDPISEHNRLYWYRQTLGQGPEFLTYFQNEAQLEKSRLLSDRFSAERPKGSFSTLEIQRTEQGDSAMYLCASSPGISPQHFGDGTRLSIL.

In this sample, this clone turned up once. This chain uses TRBV30 with TRBJ1-4; 7 bases agree with TRBD1. This CDR3 has 15 amino acids. The ends lost 3 bases at V and 8 bases at J; junction bases unmatched: 12. Germline CDR1 is GTSNPN and CDR2 is SVGIG (reference sequence). The CDR3 DNA is TGTGCCTGGAGCCCCGGGCAGGGGGTTGACGAAAAACTGTTTTTT. It codes for CAWSPGQGVDEKLFF.

The chain couples TRBV18 to TRBJ2-5; 9 nucleotides align to TRBD2. The CDR3 runs 16 residues. Looked up from germline, CDR1 is KGHSH and CDR2 is LQKENI. V lost 3 bases and J lost 4; bases outside the gene matches: 9. CDR3 coding DNA: TGTGCCAGCTCACCTCCTAGCGGGATAAGGATAGAGACCCAGTACTTC. Amino acids: CASSPPSGIRIETQYF.

J is TRBJ2-1 and V is TRBV27; D is unresolved. With 6 bases removed from V and 0 bases from J, the gap between germline ends came to 9 bases. This CDR3 has 14 amino acids. Germline assignment: CDR1 MNHEY and CDR2 SMNVEV (reference sequence). The CDR3 sequence is CASRTLSSYNEQFF. The DNA for the CDR3 is TGTGCCAGCAGGACTCTGAGCTCCTACAATGAGCAGTTCTTC.

This chain joins TRBV6-1 and TRBJ1-5; the match to TRBD1 covers 7 bases. Germline CDR1 reads MNHNS; CDR2 reads SASEGT. Germline trimming cut 1 base from V and 4 bases from J; bases unmatched to any gene: 10. The CDR3 is 17 amino acids. This CDR3 is CASSEVSFWTGNQPQHF. Here the CDR3 DNA reads TGTGCCAGCAGTGAAGTTAGCTTCTGGACAGGTAATCAGCCCCAGCATTTT.

The V and J genes are TRBV7-3 and TRBJ2-1, with D unresolved. The CDR3 consists of 14 residues. Per germline, CDR1 SGHTA and CDR2 FQGTGA. Trimming took 2 bases from V and 8 from J, leaving 13 bases between them. CDR3 nucleotide sequence: TGTGCCAGCAGCTTATTCGTCCGATACGATGAGCAGTTCTTC. Amino acids: CASSLFVRYDEQFF. The full variable domain, completed using reference TRBV7-3 and TRBJ2-1, is GAGVSQTPSNKVTEKGKYVELRCDPISGHTALYWYRQSLGQGPEFLIYFQGTGAADDSGLPNDRFFAVRPEGSVSTLKIQRTERGDSAVYLCASSLFVRYDEQFFGPGTRLTVL.

V is TRBV28 and J is TRBJ2-2, with D perhaps given as TRBD1 or TRBD2 (5 bases each). Germline CDR1 MDHEN, CDR2 SYDVKM. V shed 3 bases and J shed 4 bases, with 12 bases lying between them. The CDR3 extends over 15 amino acids. CDR3 residues: CASSLEGTRTGELFF. CDR3 nucleotides: TGTGCCAGCAGTTTGGAAGGGACCCGCACCGGGGAGCTGTTTTTT.

The rearrangement uses TRBV7-3 and TRBJ2-1, with D possibly called TRBD1 or TRBD2 (5 bases each). The CDR3 totals 16 residues. CDR1 is SGHTA, CDR2 FQGTGA, per germline. V was clipped by 5 bases and J by 2 bases, with 16 bases between them. CDR3 sequence (DNA): TGTGCCAGCAGCCACCCCTCCGGGACGGCCTACAATGAGCAGTTCTTC. Amino acid sequence: CASSHPSGTAYNEQFF.

The genes are TRBV5-1 and TRBJ2-7; 9 nucleotides line up with TRBD2. The CDR3 consists of 14 residues. Trimming took 7 bases from V and 6 from J; bases not matched to a gene: 11. Germline V gene lookup returns CDR1 SGHRS and CDR2 YFSETQ. In nucleotides, the CDR3 is TGCGCCAGCCGAGCAGGCGGGAGGGCCGGCGAGCAGTACTTC. It codes for CASRAGGRAGEQYF.

This clone was recorded a few times. The rearrangement uses TRBV7-6 and TRBJ1-2, with TRBD1 matching 9 bases. The germline gives CDR1 SGHVS, CDR2 FNYEAQ. There are 14 residues in the CDR3. Trimming cost V 5 bases and J 8 bases; bases outside gene matches: 9. CDR3 sequence: CASSTTGGEGGYTF. The CDR3 DNA reads as TGTGCCAGCAGCACAACAGGGGGCGAGGGAGGCTACACCTTC.

The chain employs TRBV4-3 and TRBJ1-4; no definite D call. The CDR3 is 15 amino acids. Germline assignment: CDR1 LGHNA and CDR2 YSLEER. V was clipped by 0 bases and J by 5 bases, with 10 bases between them. CDR3 sequence: CASSQDLKVNEKLFF. DNA of the CDR3: TGCGCCAGCAGCCAAGACCTAAAAGTCAATGAAAAACTGTTTTTT.

This chain joins TRBV4-3 and TRBJ1-2; 12 nucleotides align to TRBD1. V shed 6 bases and J 7 bases; nucleotides not matched to a gene: 6. The germline CDR1 and CDR2 sequences are LGHNA and YSLEER. This CDR3 has 14 amino acids. The CDR3 bases are TGCGCCAGCAGGCCCGGGACAGGGGGCGTTGGCTACACCTTC. This sequence encodes CASRPGTGGVGYTF.

The chain is built from TRBV10-3 and TRBJ2-7; D unresolved. This CDR3 has 11 residues. Between the trimmed V and J ends, which lost 10 bases and 4 bases, there was a span of 11 bases. CDR1 ENHRY and CDR2 SYGVKD come from the germline V gene. CDR3 nucleotides: TGTGCCACCGGGCGAGAATACGAGCAGTACTTC. This translates into CATGREYEQYF.

The chain couples TRBV7-9 to TRBJ1-1, with 8 bases aligning to TRBD1. The CDR3 covers 17 residues. The V gene end was trimmed by 5 bases and the J gene end by 1 base; junction bases not matched to a gene: 12. Looked up from germline, CDR1 is SEHNR and CDR2 is FQNEAQ (reference sequence). CDR3 amino acids: CASSPRQQGGRNTEAFF. In DNA, the CDR3 is TGTGCCAGCAGCCCGCGCCAACAGGGGGGTAGGAACACTGAAGCTTTCTTT.

This chain links TRBV28 with TRBJ1-4, with a tentative D call TRBD1 (5 bases). Trimming took off 0 bases at V and 3 bases at J, with 8 bases between the two ends. Germline V lookup: CDR1 MDHEN, CDR2 SYDVKM. The CDR3 is made up of 15 amino acids. CDR3 sequence (DNA): TGTGCCAGCAGTTTATGGGGGGACTCTAATGAAAAACTGTTTTTT. Translating gives CASSLWGDSNEKLFF.